This T cell receptor beta chain was sequenced in a study of cytomegalovirus exposure and HLA in healthy donors. Study-level results: A few chains tied to CMV proved CMV antigen-specific in vitro. HLA allele associations emerged for around 15,000 TCR beta sequences in a later analysis, at 0.05 false discovery rate. Later analysis identified a missense DCLRE1C variant that was linked to TCR beta V- and J-gene trimming.

In germline, CDR1 is GTSNPN, CDR2 SVGIG (reference sequence). The V gene lost 2 bases and the J gene lost 10 bases, with 12 bases spanning the gap. The CDR3 totals 13 residues. Turning to this clone: What it binds is not known.

The PCR was carried out with 60 Vbeta primers and 13 Jbeta primers. Libraries were prepared by immunoSEQ multiplex PCR; TCRdb keeps only in-frame clonotypes and omits some of them. The table includes tens of thousands of clones, under 75% detected once. The chain recombines TRBV30 with TRBJ1-6, with D possibly matching TRBD1 (5 bases). This clonotype was obtained from a human donor in good health. The sequenced material came from PBMCs. CDR3 protein: CAWSRRDGSPLHF. CDR3 DNA: TGTGCCTGGAGTCGCAGGGATGGATCACCCCTCCACTTT.